This TCR beta chain was sequenced during a study of CD8 T cells in ankylosing spondylitis. Broader study findings: Those disease-linked clones were CD8+; they were also relatively rare in peripheral blood.

A note on this clonotype: Its antigen remains unknown.

Library preparation for TCR beta used quantitative 5'-RACE with molecular barcodes. Each CDR3 protein is one row after TCRdb ran MiXCR on the 5' RACE reads. This table has some 26,000 distinct CDR3 sequences, about 15% appearing once. CDR1 and CDR2 from the germline V gene are SGHTA and FQGNSA. The CDR3 runs 13 residues. Between the trimmed V and J ends, which lost 0 bases and 8 bases, there was a span of 8 bases. This chain connects TRBV7-2 to TRBJ1-3; D is uncertain. This TCR was sampled from a male donor with ankylosing spondylitis or in good health (not recorded which). Sequenced material: blood. Written as DNA, the CDR3 is TGTGCCAGCAGCTTAGCTAACGCGGACACCATATATTTT. Amino acids: CASSLANADTIYF.